This TCR beta chain was identified during a study of blood T cells in healthy people across ages. Findings of the study overall: Considered underestimates were the diversity estimates obtained from one million T cells.

The table lists this clonotype with a few counts. Its matching antigen is unknown. Next came a second PCR, run for about 7 to 12 cycles, which used a sample-barcoded 5' primer along with a J-beta primer mix. TCRdb reanalysed the 5' RACE reads using MiXCR and keeps one entry per CDR3 protein. The table records 800,000 to 1,300,000 distinct CDR3 sequences, around 27% of them present only once. After removal of 4 bases from V and 5 bases from J, the junction contained 8 bases not matched to a gene. The length of the CDR3 is 16 residues. These data were also filed under a second study, of T cells of mothers and their children. Turning to that study: Each child gave approximately 2.8 million TCR beta CDR3 reads (each mother, over 8.5 million). An overlap that was slightly higher, though non-significant, was seen in related mother-child pairs versus unrelated pairs.

The sequenced sample consisted of blood. The receptor was derived from a girl aged 2 to 10 in good health. J is TRBJ2-1 and V is TRBV12-3 or TRBV12-4, with 10 bases that match TRBD2. Written as DNA, the CDR3 is TGTGCCAGCAGTTATCTAGCGGGGGCGTTAAACAATGAGCAGTTCTTC. As protein: CASSYLAGALNNEQFF.